The 9 T cell receptor beta chains below come from one sample, sequenced in a study of identical twins. Each CDR3 protein is one row after TCRdb ran MiXCR on the 5' RACE reads. Among 410,000 or so distinct CDR3 sequences listed, approximately 17% were seen once. Sequencing was done on a sample of naive T cells sorted from blood. Every receptor here comes from a man between 50 and 59 years old in good health.

This clonotype was counted at least ten times. The J gene is TRBJ2-1, the V gene TRBV2, with 7 bases identical to TRBD1. Looked up from germline, CDR1 is SNHLY and CDR2 is FYNNEI. CDR3 length: 12 amino acids. Germline trimming cut 11 bases from V and 7 bases from J; bases unmatched to any gene: 8. CDR3: CAGRQGPNEQFF. CDR3 nucleotide sequence: TGTGCCGGAAGACAGGGCCCTAATGAGCAGTTCTTC.

This clonotype turned up a few times. The rearrangement links TRBV6-2 or TRBV6-3 to TRBJ2-7, with 7 bases fitting TRBD2. The CDR3 length is 14 residues. Germline assignment: CDR1 MNHEY and CDR2 SVGEGT. V lost 10 bases, J lost 2 bases, and 11 bases stayed unmatched. The CDR3 spells CAIREGPPTYEQYF. In nucleotides, the CDR3 is TGTGCCATCAGGGAGGGACCTCCGACCTACGAGCAGTACTTC.

The chain uses TRBV6-1 and TRBJ1-2, with TRBD1 as a possible D gene (6 bases). The CDR3 is 13 amino acids. The V and J ends lost 5 bases and 6 bases respectively, with 13 bases between them. The germline V gene encodes CDR1 MNHNS and CDR2 SASEGT. In DNA, the CDR3 is TGTGCCAGCAGTCCTACAGGGTTTGATGGCTACACCTTC. Its translation is CASSPTGFDGYTF.

The table lists this clonotype with a few counts. The gene calls are TRBV7-2 and TRBJ2-1; TRBD2 agrees at 9 bases. V lost 5 bases and J lost 4; bases outside the gene matches: 9. Germline assignment: CDR1 SGHTA and CDR2 FQGNSA. This CDR3 has 16 residues. The chain's CDR3 is CASSSRRGGRYNEQFF. CDR3 DNA: TGTGCCAGCAGCAGCCGGCGGGGGGGTCGGTACAATGAGCAGTTCTTC.

This clonotype was seen only a few times. The chain links TRBV20-1 to TRBJ2-7; D may be TRBD1 (5 bases). The CDR3 is 15 amino acids. Germline V lookup: CDR1 DFQATT, CDR2 SNEGSKA (reference sequence). With 0 bases removed from V and 0 bases from J, the gap between germline ends came to 12 bases. Here the CDR3 DNA reads TGCAGTGCTAGAGATCCAAGGGGTACCTCCTACGAGCAGTACTTC. This gives the protein CSARDPRGTSYEQYF.

This clonotype came up many times. This chain connects TRBV7-9 to TRBJ1-2, with 7 positions matching TRBD1. Germline V CDR1 and CDR2: SEHNR, FQNEAQ (reference sequence). This CDR3 has 13 amino acids. Trimming removed 2 bases from V and 7 bases from J; junction bases left unmatched: 4. For the CDR3, the DNA is TGTGCCAGCAGCTTATCAGGGGGGAGTGGCTACACCTTC. Amino acids: CASSLSGGSGYTF.

The rearrangement links TRBV4-3 to TRBJ2-7; D remains ambiguous. Germline V CDR1 and CDR2: LGHNA, YSLEER. CDR3 length: 14 residues. The ends were cut back, 0 bases at V and 2 bases at J, with 8 bases in the middle. Here the CDR3 DNA reads TGCGCCAGCAGCCAAGATGTTACGGCCTACGAGCAGTACTTC. It yields the protein CASSQDVTAYEQYF.

This sequence joins TRBV4-3 and TRBJ2-1, with 7 bases that match TRBD1. Germline lookup yields CDR1 LGHNA and CDR2 YSLEER. V dropped 1 base and J dropped 7; count of bases not matched to a gene: 10. The CDR3 is 16 residues long. CDR3 loop: CASSQVYKGARNEQFF. For the CDR3, the DNA is TGCGCCAGCAGCCAAGTTTATAAGGGGGCGCGAAATGAGCAGTTCTTC.

About this clonotype itself: A much larger clone sits a single nucleotide away, making a read error possible. The chain uses TRBV20-1 and TRBJ1-5; 9 nucleotides match TRBD1. CDR1 and CDR2 from the germline V gene are DFQATT and SNEGSKA (reference sequence). J lost 9 bases, V lost 7 bases, and 10 bases had no gene match. The CDR3 loop spans 13 amino acids. CDR3 nucleotides: TGCAGTGGTAGGGGACAGGGTCTTACGCCCCAGCATTTT. Translation gives CSGRGQGLTPQHF.